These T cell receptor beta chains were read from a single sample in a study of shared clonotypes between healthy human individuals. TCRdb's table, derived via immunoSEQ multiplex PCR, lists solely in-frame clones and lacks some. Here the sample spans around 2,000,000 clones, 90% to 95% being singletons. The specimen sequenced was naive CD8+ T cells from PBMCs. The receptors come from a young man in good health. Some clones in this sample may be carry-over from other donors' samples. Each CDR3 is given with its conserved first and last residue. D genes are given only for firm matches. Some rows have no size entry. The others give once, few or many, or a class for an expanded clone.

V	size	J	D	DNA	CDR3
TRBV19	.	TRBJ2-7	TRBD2	TGTGCCAGTACCCCGGGAGGGGACTACGAGCAGTACTTC	CASTPGGDYEQYF
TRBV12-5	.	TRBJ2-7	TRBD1	TGTGCTAGTGGTTCACCCCCAAGGGGGCTTCCCTACGAGCAGTACTTC	CASGSPPRGLPYEQYF
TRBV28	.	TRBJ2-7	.	TGTGCCAGCAGTTTATGGTCTGCCGAGCAGTACTTC	CASSLWSAEQYF
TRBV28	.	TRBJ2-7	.	TGTGCCAGCAGCGCGCGCGCGAGATCCGAGCAGTACTTC	CASSARARSEQYF
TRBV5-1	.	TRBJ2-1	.	TGCGCCAGCAGCTGGCCCCCGGGCGGCTCCTACAATGAGCAGTTCTTC	CASSWPPGGSYNEQFF
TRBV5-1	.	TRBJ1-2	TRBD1	TGCGCCAGCAGCCTGACGACGGACAGGCTTAACTATGGCTACACCTTC	CASSLTTDRLNYGYTF
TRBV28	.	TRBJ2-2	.	TGTGCCAGCAGCTTCCGACGGGCGCCGAACACCGGGGAGCTGTTTTTT	CASSFRRAPNTGELFF
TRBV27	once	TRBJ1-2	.	TGTGCCAGCAGTCGAACGGGGCGGGCCTTTGGGGGCTACACCTTC	CASSRTGRAFGGYTF
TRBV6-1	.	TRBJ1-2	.	TGTGCCAGCAGTGAAGTGGCGGGACTGGTCTATGGCTACACCTTC	CASSEVAGLVYGYTF
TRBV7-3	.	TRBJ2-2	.	TGTGCCAGCAGCTTCCGAACCCACAAACTGGACTACTACCGGGAGCTGTTTTTT	CASSFRTHKLDYYRELFF
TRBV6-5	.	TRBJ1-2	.	TGTGCCAGCAGTACTCAACCCCTCGGGTGGAGAGGCTACACCTTC	CASSTQPLGWRGYTF
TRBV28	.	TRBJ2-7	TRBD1	TGTGCCAGCAGTACTGGACAGGGCCACGAGCAGTACTTC	CASSTGQGHEQYF
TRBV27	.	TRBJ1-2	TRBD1	TGTGCCAGCAGTTCCTTGACAGGGTGGTATGGCTACACCTTC	CASSSLTGWYGYTF
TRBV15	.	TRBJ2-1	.	TGTGCCACCAACCAGGGAGGTGGACACAATGAGCAGTTCTTC	CATNQGGGHNEQFF
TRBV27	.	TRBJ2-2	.	TGTGCCAGCAGTCCCCCCTTAGGAGGGAAGATAATCGGGGAGCTGTTTTTT	CASSPPLGGKIIGELFF
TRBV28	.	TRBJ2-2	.	TGTGCCAGCAGTTTAGACCGGACAGGGGAGCTGTTTTTT	CASSLDRTGELFF
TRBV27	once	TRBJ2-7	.	TGTGCCAGCAGTTTAAATGTCTACGAGCAGTACTTC	CASSLNVYEQYF
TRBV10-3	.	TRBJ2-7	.	TGTGCCATCAGATTCGGACTAAGCGGAGACTACGAGCAGTACTTC	CAIRFGLSGDYEQYF
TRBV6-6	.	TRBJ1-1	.	TGTGCCAGCTTGATCAGTGCGCTGAACACTGAAGCTTTCTTT	CASLISALNTEAFF
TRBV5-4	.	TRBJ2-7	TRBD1	TGTGCCAGCAGCCTCGGGACAGGAGGTCTCGAGCAGTACTTC	CASSLGTGGLEQYF
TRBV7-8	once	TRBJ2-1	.	TGTGCCAGCAGCTCAGGAGGAAGCGAGCAGTTCTTC	CASSSGGSEQFF
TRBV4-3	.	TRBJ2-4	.	TGCGCCAGCAGCCAAGTGTGGGGGACCAAAAACATTCAGTACTTC	CASSQVWGTKNIQYF